This TCR beta chain was identified in a study of blood T cell repertoires in COVID-19 (dated by TCRdb to about 2020). Looking at the study overall: Samples covering the acute and convalescent phases of COVID-19 were provided by collaborators in the United States, Italy and Spain. Where available, HLA class I and class II types were taken from metadata supplied by the sample provider and were not determined by assay-based typing. Nearly every sample came with metadata listing a de-identified subject ID, COVID-19 status, age in years and sex. The repertoires were made available in a free public database intended to serve as a resource for research on the immune response to SARS-CoV-2. The prospective study material was composed of cDNA or gDNA derived from T cells, B-cell-depleted T cells, or PBMCs. Deeply sampled blood TCRbeta repertoires from subjects exposed to, actively infected with, or recovered from COVID-19 were included in the dataset. The samples were drawn from two sources: the first 160 participants of the ongoing ImmuneRACE study, and 1,200 or so subjects contributed by 6 global collaborators.

V and J are truncated by 7 bases and 1 base respectively, leaving an intervening sequence of 9 bases. From the cysteine through the phenylalanine, the CDR3 covers 13 amino acids. Kept here is only the CDR3 DNA, which spans 39 bases and is read in frame from base 1. CDR1 MDHEN and CDR2 SYDVKM are derived from the germline V gene. Of note for this clone: No cognate antigen has been identified for it. Base qualities were left out, and no much larger clone turns up one base away.

The immunoSEQ Assay, a bias-controlled multiplex PCR, was used to amplify TCRbeta CDR3 regions from genomic DNA. The published analysis was carried out like this. Within the assay, amplification of reference gene primers was used to estimate how many nucleated cells each sample contained. To quantify the absolute abundance of each unique TCRbeta CDR3 rearrangement, sequence reads were collapsed and filtered. For each sample, productive Simpson clonality was calculated as the square root of Simpson's diversity index across productive rearrangements. The clones in this table, taken by TCRdb from immuneACCESS, are in-frame only. Not every clone is retained; where verified, under half of the shortfall comes from an unresolved V gene, and the cause of the rest is unknown. The V and J calls and clone size come from that table; D and trimming were worked out from the DNA. Across this sample there are about 110,000 clones, with 84% seen only once. The top ten clones comprise less than 8% of the sample.

Overall study outcomes, separate from this receptor: The quantity of clinical and demographic metadata differed by source and by participant and was supplied without curation.

Each collaborating institution followed its own protocols to collect whole blood in K2EDTA tubes. For TCRbeta analysis, collaborators shipped samples in one of three forms: frozen whole blood, isolated PBMCs, or DNA extracted from either of those sample types. Sequenced input: peripheral blood. The receptor was derived from an elderly woman with active or convalescent COVID-19. The V and J segments used are TRBV28 and TRBJ2-3, with no D gene named confidently. CDR3 region: CASTLGGTDTQYF. In nucleotide form, the sequence is TGTGCCAGCACCTTGGGCGGCACAGATACGCAGTATTTT.